What follows are 3 T cell receptor beta chains derived from one specimen sequenced in a study of technical replicates of blood from a few donors. The method was immunoSEQ multiplex PCR; TCRdb's version includes in-frame clones alone and lacks a portion of them. The table lists some 14,000 clones, around 80% of them singletons. Sequences were obtained from PBMCs. The receptor set was obtained from a human donor in good health.

J is TRBJ1-1 and V is TRBV5-1; possibly TRBD1 for D (6 bases). The CDR3 runs to 16 residues. Trimming pared 0 bases from V and 0 bases from J, leaving 12 bases between. The germline V gene has CDR1 SGHRS and CDR2 YFSETQ. The CDR3 bases are TGCGCCAGCAGCTTGGACTCCAAGGGGGTGAACACTGAAGCTTTCTTT. Protein: CASSLDSKGVNTEAFF.

The genes are TRBV5-1 and TRBJ2-2; 9 bases agree with TRBD1. V trimming: 5 bases; J trimming: 6 bases; junction bases outside the gene matches: 8. The CDR3 contains 15 residues. Germline V gene data show CDR1 as SGHRS and CDR2 as YFSETQ. CDR3 sequence reads: CASRLGTGFAGELFF. CDR3 DNA: TGCGCCAGCAGGCTTGGGACAGGGTTTGCCGGGGAGCTGTTTTTT.

The rearrangement uses TRBV28 and TRBJ2-3; 9 positions agree with TRBD2. The trim removed 3 bases at V and 5 bases at J, leaving 3 bases unmatched. In germline, CDR1 is MDHEN, CDR2 SYDVKM. The CDR3 covers 14 residues. The CDR3 spells CASSLAGGRDTQYF. DNA for the CDR3: TGTGCCAGCAGTTTGGCGGGAGGGAGAGATACGCAGTATTTT.